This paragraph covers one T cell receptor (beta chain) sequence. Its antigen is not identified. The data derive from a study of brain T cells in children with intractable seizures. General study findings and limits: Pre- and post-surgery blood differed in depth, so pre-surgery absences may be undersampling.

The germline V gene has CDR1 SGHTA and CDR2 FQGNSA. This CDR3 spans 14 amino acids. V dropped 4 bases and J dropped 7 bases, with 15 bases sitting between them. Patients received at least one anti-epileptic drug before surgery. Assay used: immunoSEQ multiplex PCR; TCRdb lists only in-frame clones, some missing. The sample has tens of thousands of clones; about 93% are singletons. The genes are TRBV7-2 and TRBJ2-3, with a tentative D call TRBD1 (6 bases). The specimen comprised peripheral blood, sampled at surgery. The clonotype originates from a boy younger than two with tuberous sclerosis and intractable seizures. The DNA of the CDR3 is TGTGCCAGCAGCTCTCAGGGGCCGCGCTATACGCAGTATTTT. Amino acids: CASSSQGPRYTQYF.